This TCR beta chain was obtained from a study of molecular identifiers for immune sequencing clone quantification. Study information: Sequencing covered four of five parts into which replicate RNA from about 21,000 or 97,000 naive CD8 cells was split.

Sorted naive CD8 T cells were those defined as CD8+CD4-CCR7+CD45RA+. CDR3 length equals 13 residues. A remark on this clonotype: One end of the junction varies from germline; a read error may be responsible.

With listed TCR primers and previously described methods, bulk TCR libraries were prepared. TCRdb re-called the PCR reads with MiXCR, one entry per CDR3 protein. The top ten clones hold under 0.8% of a sample with about half a million distinct CDR3 sequences, under 30% of them seen once. The TCR was taken from a human donor in good health. Some libraries in this study had Jurkat cell RNA spiked in. The rearrangement uses TRBV12-3 or TRBV12-4 and TRBJ1-4; no clear D. Sequenced sample: naive CD8+ T cells from blood, with Jurkat cell RNA spiked in. Stated subset: FACS-sorted CD8+CD4-CCR7+CD45RA+ naive T cells. DNA of the CDR3: TGTGCCAGCAGTTTAGAGGATCGTGAAAGACTGTTTTTT. Translation: CASSLEDRERLFF.